A single sample is the source of the 25 T cell receptor beta chains below, sequenced in a study of blood T cell repertoires in COVID-19. Assay: immunoSEQ multiplex PCR; the TCRdb copy retains only in-frame clones and omits some. The sample records some 210,000 clones, approximately 75% being singletons. The sample comprised PBMCs or T cells enriched from blood (not recorded which). The origin of the receptors is a man aged 40-55 years who had recovered from COVID-19.

This chain links TRBV6-5 with TRBJ1-5; D is perhaps TRBD1 (6 bases). The V end was cut by 5 bases, the J end by 4 bases, with 9 bases between. This CDR3 is 13 amino acids long. Germline CDR1 is MNHEY and CDR2 is SVGAGI. The CDR3 is CASSIQGNQPQHF. The CDR3 DNA reads as TGTGCCAGCAGTATACAGGGAAATCAGCCCCAGCATTTT.

In this sample, this clone turned up a few times. The J gene is TRBJ2-7, the V gene TRBV19, with D maybe TRBD2 (6 bases). The V gene lost 8 bases and the J gene lost 8 bases, with 10 bases spanning the gap. CDR1 is LNHDA, CDR2 SQIVND, per germline (reference sequence). This CDR3 spans 10 amino acids. The CDR3 nucleotides read TGTGCCAGTTGGGGGGAGAAGCAGTACTTC. Translated: CASWGEKQYF.

The genes are TRBV18 and TRBJ2-7, with 10 nucleotides matching TRBD1. CDR3 length: 21 residues. Germline V lookup: CDR1 KGHSH, CDR2 LQKENI. Unmatched junction bases numbered 19, after V lost 2 bases and J lost 0 bases. Written as DNA, the CDR3 is TGTGCCAGCTCACCAGGAAATCCATTGCGGGACAGGGGACGTCCCTCCTACGAGCAGTACTTC. Protein sequence: CASSPGNPLRDRGRPSYEQYF.

In DNA, the CDR3 is TGTGCCAGTAGTCCCCAGGGCCGCGCCTCAGCTACGCAGTATTTT. This codes for CASSPQGRASATQYF. This chain joins TRBV19 and TRBJ2-3, with D maybe TRBD1 (5 bases). The CDR3 loop spans 15 amino acids. CDR1 is LNHDA, CDR2 SQIVND, per germline (reference sequence). The V gene lost 5 bases and the J gene lost 8 bases, with 20 bases spanning the gap.

The table lists this clone with a count of one. The rearrangement uses TRBV3-1 (or the pseudogene TRBV3-2) and TRBJ2-1; TRBD2 matches 9 bases. This CDR3 is 15 amino acids long. The germline gives CDR1 LGHDT, CDR2 YNNKEL (reference sequence). Losses at the gene ends were 5 bases for V and 6 bases for J; bases not matched to a gene: 8. CDR3: CASSSSGGRANEQFF. In DNA, the CDR3 is TGTGCCAGCAGCTCTTCGGGCGGGAGGGCCAATGAGCAGTTCTTC.

The chain links TRBV19 to TRBJ2-5; 9 nucleotides align to TRBD2. Germline CDR1 LNHDA, CDR2 SQIVND (reference sequence). There are 15 residues in the CDR3. The junction had 7 bases not matched to a gene; V was cut back by 3 bases and J by 5 bases. The CDR3 DNA follows: TGTGCCAGTAGTATTAGCCTAGCGGGGCGTGAGACCCAGTACTTC. Translating gives CASSISLAGRETQYF.

This chain links TRBV27 with TRBJ2-7; TRBD2 matches 9 bases. Germline CDR1 reads MNHEY; CDR2 reads SMNVEV (reference sequence). The J segment lost 5 bases and the V segment lost 6 bases, leaving 20 bases of the junction unmatched. The CDR3 runs 18 residues. CDR3 in DNA: TGTGCCAGCAGCTATGCCCAGCCTCGGCAGCGGGGGGTCGACGAGCAGTACTTC. It translates to CASSYAQPRQRGVDEQYF.

This chain uses TRBV21-1 with TRBJ1-2; TRBD1 was called by the table and not checked on the DNA. TRBV21-1 is a documented pseudogene. The CDR3 is 17 amino acids. The CDR3 nucleotides are TGTGCCAGCAGCAAAGGGCCCCCCAGGCGATTTTCCTATGGCTACACCTTC. Its protein is CASSKGPPRRFSYGYTF.

The chain is built from TRBV6-5 and TRBJ1-4; 9 bases are shared with TRBD1. CDR1 MNHEY and CDR2 SVGAGI come from the germline V gene. CDR3 length equals 14 residues. J gave up 2 bases and V 10 bases, and 5 bases lay outside the gene matches. CDR3 region: CATRQGVTNEKLFF. The CDR3 coding sequence is TGTGCCACCCGACAGGGGGTGACTAATGAAAAACTGTTTTTT.

The V call is TRBV3-1 (or the pseudogene TRBV3-2), the J call TRBJ2-1; TRBD1 might be the D (6 bases). V was shortened by 0 bases and J by 8 bases, with 17 bases between the two germline ends. This CDR3 is 16 amino acids long. The V gene's germline CDR1 is LGHDT and CDR2 YNNKEL (reference sequence). The CDR3 DNA follows: TGTGCCAGCAGCCAAGAAGCACAGAGGGGGAAGGATGAGCAGTTCTTC. Its protein is CASSQEAQRGKDEQFF.

The chain recombines TRBV5-1 with TRBJ1-2, with TRBD1 identical over 7 bases. The CDR3 runs to 13 residues. Per the germline V gene, CDR1 is SGHRS and CDR2 is YFSETQ. V lost 4 bases to trimming and J lost 4 bases; unmatched junction nucleotides: 4. The CDR3 sequence is CASSPGQSYGYTF. Here the CDR3 DNA reads TGCGCCAGCAGCCCGGGACAGTCCTATGGCTACACCTTC.

The chain carries TRBV12-3 or TRBV12-4 and TRBJ2-1, with D unresolved. The V gene lost 1 base and the J gene lost 7 bases, with 5 bases spanning the gap. The CDR3 length is 12 residues. CDR3 nucleotides: TGTGCCAGCAGTTTAGATAGAAATGAGCAGTTCTTC. Translated, it gives CASSLDRNEQFF.

In regard to this clone: The sample has other DNA sequences that encode this CDR3 too. The chain links TRBV11-2 to TRBJ2-7; TRBD1 matches 10 bases. Germline-derived CDR1 and CDR2 are SGHAT and FQNNGV. V trimming: 3 bases; J trimming: 6 bases; junction bases outside the gene matches: 5. This CDR3 spans 14 amino acids. Here the CDR3 reads CASSFGTGVGEQYF. The CDR3 DNA sequence: TGTGCCAGCAGCTTCGGGACAGGGGTTGGCGAGCAGTACTTC.

The rearrangement uses TRBV2 and TRBJ2-7; 7 nucleotides agree with TRBD2. The V gene's germline CDR1 is SNHLY and CDR2 FYNNEI. J was trimmed by 5 bases and V by 0 bases; bases with no gene match: 1. This CDR3 has 13 residues. The CDR3 loop reads CASSEAGGDEQYF. Written as DNA, the CDR3 is TGTGCCAGCAGTGAAGCTGGGGGGGACGAGCAGTACTTC.

The chain joins TRBV18 to TRBJ1-3, with TRBD1 identical over 8 bases. With 4 bases clipped from V and 2 bases from J, the junction kept 10 bases outside the gene matches. The germline CDR1 and CDR2 sequences are KGHSH and LQKENI. The CDR3 runs to 17 residues. This CDR3 reads CASSLGQGVQAGNTIYF. The CDR3 DNA reads as TGTGCCAGCTCACTAGGACAGGGAGTCCAGGCTGGAAACACCATATATTTT.

V gene TRBV2 combines with J gene TRBJ2-2, with unresolved D. V was cut by 5 bases and J by 6 bases, with 7 bases left in between. The CDR3 runs 12 residues. Germline CDR1 SNHLY, CDR2 FYNNEI. Written as DNA, the CDR3 is TGTGCCAGCAGTCCATTTTCCGGGGAGCTGTTTTTT. It codes for CASSPFSGELFF.

The chain has TRBV5-1 and TRBJ2-3, with a possible D match to TRBD2 (5 bases). Germline V gene data show CDR1 as SGHRS and CDR2 as YFSETQ. Trimming took 0 bases from V and 4 from J, leaving 6 bases between them. This CDR3 is built from 13 residues. The chain's CDR3 is CASSLAGADTQYF. Written as DNA, the CDR3 is TGCGCCAGCAGCTTGGCCGGGGCAGATACGCAGTATTTT.

This clone was picked up one time. The V and J genes are TRBV3-1 (or the pseudogene TRBV3-2) and TRBJ1-5, with unresolved D. Germline V gene lookup returns CDR1 LGHDT and CDR2 YNNKEL (reference sequence). The V end was cut by 1 base, the J end by 1 base, with 8 bases between. The CDR3 spans 15 residues. The CDR3 here is CASSQGRVSNQPQHF. CDR3 in DNA: TGTGCCAGCAGCCAAGGGAGGGTCAGCAATCAGCCCCAGCATTTT.

This chain uses TRBV2 with TRBJ1-5; 8 positions match TRBD1. The CDR3 is 14 amino acids. V trimming: 6 bases; J trimming: 5 bases; junction bases outside the gene matches: 6. Per germline, CDR1 SNHLY and CDR2 FYNNEI. The CDR3 nucleotides are TGTGCCAGCAGCGTCCTACAGGGGGATCAGCCCCAGCATTTT. Protein product: CASSVLQGDQPQHF.

The rearrangement uses TRBV5-6 and TRBJ1-5; no clear D gene. The CDR3 loop spans 12 amino acids. Germline V gene lookup returns CDR1 SGHDT and CDR2 YYEEEE. V lost 2 bases and J lost 9, with 9 bases in between. The CDR3: CASSFGRGPQHF. As DNA, the CDR3 is TGTGCCAGCAGCTTTGGACGGGGGCCCCAGCATTTT. The full variable domain, its missing parts supplied by reference TRBV5-6 and TRBJ1-5, is DAGVTQSPTHLIKTRGQQVTLRCSPKSGHDTVSWYQQALGQGPQFIFQYYEEEERQRGNFPDRFSGHQFPNYSSELNVNALLLGDSALYLCASSFGRGPQHFGDGTRLSIL.

This rearrangement joins TRBV7-2 to TRBJ1-5, with 8 bases that match TRBD1. This CDR3 region has 14 residues. In germline, CDR1 is SGHTA, CDR2 FQGNSA. V was pared by 4 bases and J by 5 bases, with 4 bases of the junction left unmatched. CDR3 DNA: TGTGCCAGCAGCTCACAGGGGGATTATCAGCCCCAGCATTTT. Protein product: CASSSQGDYQPQHF.

The rearrangement uses TRBV5-1 and TRBJ1-2, with 9 bases that match TRBD1. The germline gives CDR1 SGHRS, CDR2 YFSETQ. V lost 1 base to trimming and J lost 0 bases; unmatched junction nucleotides: 10. The CDR3 extends over 18 amino acids. As DNA, the CDR3 is TGCGCCAGCAGCTTGCAGCCCCACGGGGACAGGGCTAACTATGGCTACACCTTC. Translating it yields CASSLQPHGDRANYGYTF.

This chain connects TRBV2 to TRBJ1-1; 7 bases fit TRBD1. CDR1 and CDR2 from the germline V gene are SNHLY and FYNNEI. The length of the CDR3 is 15 residues. The ends lost 4 bases at V and 6 bases at J; junction bases unmatched: 11. CDR3 in DNA: TGTGCCAGCAGTGTTTTGTCCGGCAGGGGGGCTGAAGCTTTCTTT. Amino acids: CASSVLSGRGAEAFF.

This clone was seen more than once but under ten times. The J gene is TRBJ2-1, the V gene TRBV5-4, with TRBD2 matching 11 bases. After removal of 2 bases from V and 1 base from J, the junction contained 5 bases not matched to a gene. The CDR3 loop spans 17 amino acids. The germline CDR1 and CDR2 sequences are SGHNT and YYREEE (reference sequence). The CDR3 region has the DNA TGTGCCAGCAGCTTATCCGGGACTAGCGGTTCCTACAATGAGCAGTTCTTC. Translating gives CASSLSGTSGSYNEQFF. The whole variable domain, remainder taken from reference TRBV5-4 and TRBJ2-1, is ETGVTQSPTHLIKTRGQQVTLRCSSQSGHNTVSWYQQALGQGPQFIFQYYREEENGRGNFPPRFSGLQFPNYSSELNVNALELDDSALYLCASSLSGTSGSYNEQFFGPGTRLTVL.

The table lists this clone with a few counts. The rearrangement uses TRBV5-1 and TRBJ2-2; 8 positions agree with TRBD2. The junction had 8 bases not matched to a gene; V was cut back by 0 bases and J by 4 bases. Germline V gene sequence: CDR1 SGHRS, CDR2 YFSETQ. The CDR3 loop spans 17 amino acids. In nucleotides, the CDR3 is TGCGCCAGCAGCTTGGCCGCAGCGGGGGCCGTCACCGGGGAGCTGTTTTTT. It translates to CASSLAAAGAVTGELFF.